This T cell receptor beta chain was documented in a study of cytomegalovirus exposure and HLA in healthy donors. PCR was performed using 60 Vbeta and 13 Jbeta primers. Profiling relied on immunoSEQ multiplex PCR, and the TCRdb table lists in-frame clones only, not all of them. The sample table sets out 150,000 to 200,000 clones. The V end lost 0 bases, the J end lost 3 bases, and 7 bases lay between the germline ends. The CDR3 consists of 14 residues. The germline CDR1 and CDR2 sequences are SGHDT and YYEEEE. This TCR derives from a woman aged 55-70 years in good health and CMV-seronegative. Sequenced material: PBMCs. The chain couples TRBV5-6 to TRBJ2-1; no definite D call. CDR3 region: CASSLGPLYNEQFF. The DNA for the CDR3 is TGTGCCAGCAGCTTGGGGCCGCTCTACAATGAGCAGTTCTTC.